The clone carrying this T cell receptor (beta chain) was counted once. What it binds is unknown. The data were taken from a study of identifying expanded T cells in peripheral blood. Whole-study results and caveats: Variance in clone template counts between approximately 2-week samples significantly increased with total template count across all healthy donors. Over approximately two and four weeks, about 15 and 19 clones changed, versus roughly 1.1 between replicates.

There are 11 residues in the CDR3. The germline V and J ends were trimmed by 3 bases and 2 bases, with 2 bases remaining between them. Germline V lookup: CDR1 SGDLS, CDR2 YYNGEE. Collection occurred without any documented infections or immune events in donors. Repertoires were generated with immunoSEQ multiplex PCR, while TCRdb's copy carries only in-frame clones and drops some. The sample has 120,000 or so clones, about four fifths seen once. The receptor was isolated from a person aged 18 to 75 in good health. The chain carries TRBV9 and TRBJ2-5; D unresolved. The sequencing sample was made of blood. CDR3 sequence (DNA): TGTGCCAGCAGCGATCAAGAGACCCAGTACTTC. Amino acid sequence: CASSDQETQYF.